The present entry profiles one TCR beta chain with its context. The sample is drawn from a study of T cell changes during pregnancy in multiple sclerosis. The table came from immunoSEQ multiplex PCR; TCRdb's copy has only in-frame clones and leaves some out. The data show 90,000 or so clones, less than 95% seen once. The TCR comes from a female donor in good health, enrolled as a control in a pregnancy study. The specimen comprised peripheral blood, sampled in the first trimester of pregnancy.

CDR3 residues: CASSLKTRRGRLNEQFF. CDR3 coding DNA: TGTGCCAGCAGCTTAAAGACCCGCAGGGGGCGTCTCAATGAGCAGTTCTTC. This sequence joins TRBV7-3 and TRBJ2-1; 8 bases are shared with TRBD1. Losses at the gene ends were 1 base for V and 6 bases for J; bases not matched to a gene: 11. Germline V CDR1 and CDR2: SGHTA, FQGTGA. CDR3 length equals 17 residues.